This T cell receptor (beta chain) was obtained from a study of shared clonotypes between healthy human individuals. Turning to this clone: Its specificity is not known.

V was pared by 4 bases and J by 4 bases, with 9 bases between. CDR3 length equals 13 residues. CDR1 and CDR2 from the germline V gene are SGHRS and YFSETQ. TCRdb keeps only in-frame clones here, not all; method: immunoSEQ multiplex PCR. The sample lists about 1.5 million clones; nearly 99% were seen once. Study observations and caveats: As a rule, naive subsets had a larger estimated richness than memory subsets. Sampling covered nothing but blood. Tissue TCR repertoires likely differ from those found in blood.

Sequencing was carried out using naive CD4+ T cells sorted from blood. Subset denoted: CD45RA+ positively selected. The receptor was derived from a man younger than 45 in good health. The chain is built from TRBV5-1 and TRBJ1-3; D unresolved. Here the CDR3 reads CASSPLRGNTIYF. For the CDR3, the DNA is TGCGCCAGCAGCCCTCTTAGAGGAAACACCATATATTTT.